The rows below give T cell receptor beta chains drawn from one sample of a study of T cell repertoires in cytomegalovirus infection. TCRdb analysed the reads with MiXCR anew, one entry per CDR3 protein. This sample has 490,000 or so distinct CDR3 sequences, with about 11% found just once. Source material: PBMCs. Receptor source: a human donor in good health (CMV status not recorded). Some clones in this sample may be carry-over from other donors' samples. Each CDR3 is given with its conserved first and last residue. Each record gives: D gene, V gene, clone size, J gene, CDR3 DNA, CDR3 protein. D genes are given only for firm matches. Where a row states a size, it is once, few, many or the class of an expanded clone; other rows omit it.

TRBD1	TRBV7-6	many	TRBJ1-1	TGTGCCAGCAGCTTAGTGACAGGGGGCGGTTCAGGTCTTTACACTGAAGCTTTCTTT	CASSLVTGGGSGLYTEAFF
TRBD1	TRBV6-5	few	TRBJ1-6	TGTGCCAGCAGAATAGGGGACAGGGGCTATTCACCCCTCCACTTT	CASRIGDRGYSPLHF
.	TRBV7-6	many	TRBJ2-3	TGTGCCAGCAGCTTAACACTAGCCTCCACAGATACGCAGTATTTT	CASSLTLASTDTQYF
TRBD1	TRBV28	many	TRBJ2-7	TGTGCCAGCAGTGAGGGACAGGAACACCACGAGCAGTACTTC	CASSEGQEHHEQYF
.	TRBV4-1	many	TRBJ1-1	TGCGCCAGCAGCCAAGAAGTGGGGTTAGGGAGCGCTAGTATTGAAGCTTTCTTT	CASSQEVGLGSASIEAFF
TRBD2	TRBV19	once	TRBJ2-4	TGTGCCAGTAGTTTTTGGACTAGCGGGAGGGCCTCGGCCAAAAACATTCAGTACTTC	CASSFWTSGRASAKNIQYF
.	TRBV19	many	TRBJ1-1	TGTGCCAGTAGTGCGCGACAGGCATCGAACACTGAAGCTTTCTTT	CASSARQASNTEAFF
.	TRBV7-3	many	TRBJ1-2	TGTGCCAGCAGCCCTAAGGAGTCCTTCTTTCGAGGCTACACCTTC	CASSPKESFFRGYTF
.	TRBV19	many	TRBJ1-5	TGTGCCAGTAGTATTGCATGGGTTAGCAATCAGCCCCAGCATTTT	CASSIAWVSNQPQHF
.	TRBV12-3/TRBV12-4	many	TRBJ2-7	TGTGCCAGCAGTTACAGGGAAATCTACGAGCAGTACTTC	CASSYREIYEQYF
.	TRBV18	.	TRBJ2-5	TGTGCCAGCTCACCGGAGGCCTTCCAAGAGACCCAGTACTTC	CASSPEAFQETQYF
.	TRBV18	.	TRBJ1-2	TGTGCCAGCTCACCCGAGAATGGCTACACCTTC	CASSPENGYTF
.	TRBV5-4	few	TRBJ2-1	TGTGCCAGCAGCCTGAGTGGAGCGCGAAACAATGAGCAGTTCTTC	CASSLSGARNNEQFF
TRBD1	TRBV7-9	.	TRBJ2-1	TGTGCCAGCAGCTTACGGACAGGGGAAGGGATTGAGCAGTTCTTC	CASSLRTGEGIEQFF
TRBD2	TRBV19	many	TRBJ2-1	TGTGCCAGTAGTATATTGCGGGAGGCCTACAATGAGCAGTTCTTC	CASSILREAYNEQFF
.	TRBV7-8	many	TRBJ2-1	TGTGCCAGCAGCCTACAGCTAGCCCTCTCCTACAATGAGCAGTTCTTC	CASSLQLALSYNEQFF
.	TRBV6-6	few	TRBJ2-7	TGTGCCAGCAGCCCCGACGTAGGTATTGTATACGAGCAGTACTTC	CASSPDVGIVYEQYF
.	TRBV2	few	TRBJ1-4	TGTGCCAGCAATGCGGGGGGCGCGAGAAATGAAAAACTGTTTTTT	CASNAGGARNEKLFF
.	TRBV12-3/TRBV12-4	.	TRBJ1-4	TGTGCCAGCAGTATCAGTTCTTCAACTAATGAAAAACTGTTTTTT	CASSISSSTNEKLFF
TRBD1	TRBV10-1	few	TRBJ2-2	TGCGCCAGCAGTGAAGGGACAGGTATCACCGGGGAGCTGTTTTTT	CASSEGTGITGELFF
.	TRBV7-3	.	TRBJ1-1	TGTGCCAGCAGCTTAACTCCCATACAGTCCTCGGGCGACACTGAAGCTTTCTTT	CASSLTPIQSSGDTEAFF
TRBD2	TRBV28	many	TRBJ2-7	TGTGCCAGCAGTTTAGCCCAGCGGGACTACGAGCAGTACTTC	CASSLAQRDYEQYF
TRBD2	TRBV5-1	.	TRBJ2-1	TGCGCCAGCAGCTTGGGGGGGGTGGGGGGGGGGAACTACAATGAGCAGTTCTTC	CASSLGGVGGGNYNEQFF
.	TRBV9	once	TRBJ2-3	TGTGCCAGCAGCGTAGTTCCGGCGGGTCCCACAGATACGCAGTATTTT	CASSVVPAGPTDTQYF
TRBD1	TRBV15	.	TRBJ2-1	TGTGCCACCAGCTCCACTCGGGACAGGGGATCCCGCGCCCTAATGAGGCAGTTCTTC	CATSSTRDRGSRALMRQFF
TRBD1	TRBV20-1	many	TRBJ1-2	TGCAGTGCTAGAGACACGACAGGGGAGGGCGGCTACACCTTC	CSARDTTGEGGYTF
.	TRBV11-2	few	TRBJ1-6	TGTGCCAGTCACCGGGCCGGGCCCCTCCACTTT	CASHRAGPLHF
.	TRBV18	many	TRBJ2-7	TGTGCCAGCTCACCACGTTGGGGGGAATCCTACGAGCAGTACTTC	CASSPRWGESYEQYF
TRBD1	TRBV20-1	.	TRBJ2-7	TGCAGTGCTGGCGGGACAGGGAATCTACAGCAGTACTTC	CSAGGTGNLQQYF
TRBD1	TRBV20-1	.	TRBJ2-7	TGCAGTGCAGGACAGGGGAATGTCTACGAGCAGTACTTC	CSAGQGNVYEQYF
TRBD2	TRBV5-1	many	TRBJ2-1	TGCGCCAGCAGCTTCAGACTAGCGGTCAACAATGAGCAGTTCTTC	CASSFRLAVNNEQFF
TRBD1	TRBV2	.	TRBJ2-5	TGTGCCAGCAGTCCCGGGACAGGCACCCAAGAGACCCAGTACTTC	CASSPGTGTQETQYF
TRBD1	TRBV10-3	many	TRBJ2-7	TGTGCCATCAGCTTGGACAGGGGCTCCTACGAGCAGTACTTC	CAISLDRGSYEQYF
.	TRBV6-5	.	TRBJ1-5	TGTGCCAGGAGGGATCAGCCCCAGCATTTT	CARRDQPQHF
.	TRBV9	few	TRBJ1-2	TGTGCCAGCAGCGCCGGTCAAGGCAGAAACTATGGCTACACCTTC	CASSAGQGRNYGYTF
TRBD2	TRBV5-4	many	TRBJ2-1	TGTGCCAGCAGCTTGGTAGCGGGAGGGGGCAATGAGCAGTTCTTC	CASSLVAGGGNEQFF
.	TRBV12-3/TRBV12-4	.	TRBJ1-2	TGTGCCAGCAGTCTCGCTTCGAGCTATGGCTACACCTTC	CASSLASSYGYTF
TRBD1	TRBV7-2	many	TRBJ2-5	TGTGCCAGCAGCTTCTGGGACAGGGGGGAGACCCAGTACTTC	CASSFWDRGETQYF
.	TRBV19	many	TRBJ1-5	TGTGCCAGTAGGGGAGACGGTAGCAATCAGCCCCAGCATTTT	CASRGDGSNQPQHF
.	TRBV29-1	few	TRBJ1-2	TGCAGCGTTGACAGAGCGGATAACTATGGCTACACCTTC	CSVDRADNYGYTF
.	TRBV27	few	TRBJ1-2	TGTGCCAGCAGTTTTCACAGTAACTATGGCTACACCTTC	CASSFHSNYGYTF
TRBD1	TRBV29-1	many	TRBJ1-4	TGCAGCGTTGTATCAGGGACAGGGGATGAAAAACTGTTTTTT	CSVVSGTGDEKLFF
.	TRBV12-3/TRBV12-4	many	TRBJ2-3	TGTGCCAGCAGCAGGACCTGGAAGGGCACAGATACGCAGTATTTT	CASSRTWKGTDTQYF
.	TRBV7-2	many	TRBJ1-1	TGTGCCAGCAGCTTAGATTGGGGCATGAACACTGAAGCTTTCTTT	CASSLDWGMNTEAFF
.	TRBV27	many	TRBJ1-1	TGTGCCAGCAAGTTCGGGCGTGGGACCACTGAAGCTTTCTTT	CASKFGRGTTEAFF
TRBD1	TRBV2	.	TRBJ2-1	TGTGCCAGCAGTCCGGACAGGGCGGGCAATGAGCAGTTCTTC	CASSPDRAGNEQFF